This T cell receptor (beta chain) comes out of a study of OX40 agonist ivuxolimab in advanced cancers. Trimming removed 5 bases from V and 4 bases from J; junction bases left unmatched: 6. This CDR3 region has 15 residues. Germline V gene sequence: CDR1 SEHNR, CDR2 FQNEAQ (reference sequence). This table comes from immunoSEQ multiplex PCR, and its TCRdb copy is limited to in-frame clones, with some not included. The sample lists 120,000 or so clones; approximately 89% were seen once. The receptor comes from an adult with an advanced solid tumor such as melanoma, head and neck, liver or kidney cancer. The chain has TRBV7-9 and TRBJ1-4; 8 bases agree with TRBD1. The input for sequencing was CD4+ or CD8+ T cells sorted from blood, taken in a trial of the OX40 agonist ivuxolimab. This CDR3 reads CASSTRQGSNEKLFF. DNA for the CDR3: TGTGCCAGCAGCACTCGACAGGGGAGTAATGAAAAACTGTTTTTT.